This TCR beta chain derives from a study of cytomegalovirus exposure and HLA in healthy donors. Study-wide findings and caveats: In a later analysis, TCR beta V- and J-gene trimming showed a link to a missense DCLRE1C variant. An analysis that was carried out later associated 16,951 TCR beta sequences with HLA alleles at 0.05 false discovery rate.

The germline V gene has CDR1 MNHEY and CDR2 SVGAGI. With 10 bases clipped from V and 4 bases from J, the junction kept 15 bases outside the gene matches. This CDR3 region has 15 residues. About this clone: Its antigen is undetermined.

The PCR made use of 60 Vbeta and 13 Jbeta primers. Assay: immunoSEQ multiplex PCR; the TCRdb copy retains only in-frame clones and omits some. Of around 170,000 clones listed, more than 75% are singletons. The sequence was obtained from a woman in her 50s in good health and CMV-seropositive. The sample taken for sequencing was PBMCs. The V gene is TRBV6-5, the J gene TRBJ1-1; 7 bases map to TRBD1. The CDR3 DNA is TGTGCCACCCTACCAACAGGGGAACAGGGCACTGAAGCTTTCTTT. Its translation: CATLPTGEQGTEAFF.